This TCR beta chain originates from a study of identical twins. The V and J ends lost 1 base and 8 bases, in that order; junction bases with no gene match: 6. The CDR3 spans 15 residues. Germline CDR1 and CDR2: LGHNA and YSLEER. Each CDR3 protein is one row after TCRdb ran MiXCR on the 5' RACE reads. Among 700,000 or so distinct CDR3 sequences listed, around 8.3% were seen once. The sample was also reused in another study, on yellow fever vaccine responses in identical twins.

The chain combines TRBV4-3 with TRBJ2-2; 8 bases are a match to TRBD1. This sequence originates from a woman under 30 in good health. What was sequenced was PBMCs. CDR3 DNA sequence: TGCGCCAGCAGCCAAGGGCAGGGGGCCGTGGGGGAGCTGTTTTTT. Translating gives CASSQGQGAVGELFF.